The 19 T cell receptor beta chains given below trace back to one sample, sequenced in a study of OX40 agonist ivuxolimab in advanced cancers. Assay used: immunoSEQ multiplex PCR; TCRdb lists only in-frame clones, some missing. The data contain some 87,000 clones, 80% to 95% of them seen just once; the ten biggest clones take up under 2%. Source: CD4+ or CD8+ T cells sorted from blood, taken in a trial of the OX40 agonist ivuxolimab. The receptors originated from an adult with an advanced solid tumor such as melanoma, head and neck, liver or kidney cancer.

V gene TRBV30 combines with J gene TRBJ1-2; 8 nucleotides line up with TRBD1. Germline V lookup: CDR1 GTSNPN, CDR2 SVGIG (reference sequence). Trimming at V came to 0 bases and at J to 4 bases, leaving 7 bases not matched to a gene. This CDR3 spans 15 amino acids. This CDR3 is CAWSVGRQGTYGYTF. CDR3 bases: TGTGCCTGGAGTGTCGGAAGACAGGGGACCTATGGCTACACCTTC. Looking up the rest from reference TRBV30 and TRBJ1-2 gives the full variable domain: SQTIHQWPATLVQPVGSPLSLECTVEGTSNPNLYWYRQAAGRGLQLLFYSVGIGQISSEVPQNLSASRPQDRQFILSSKKLLLSDSGFYLCAWSVGRQGTYGYTFGSGTRLTVV.

This clone was observed a single time. The chain employs TRBV29-1 and TRBJ2-3, with 7 bases aligning to TRBD2. The CDR3 length is 13 residues. The V and J ends lost 7 bases and 7 bases, in that order; junction bases with no gene match: 11. Per the germline V gene, CDR1 is SQVTM and CDR2 is ANQGSEA. CDR3 sequence reads: CSGAGTTRNTQYF. CDR3 nucleotide sequence: TGCAGCGGCGCCGGGACTACCCGTAATACGCAGTATTTT.

This chain joins TRBV10-3 and TRBJ2-3; tentatively, D is TRBD1 (5 bases). This CDR3 region has 15 residues. CDR1 ENHRY and CDR2 SYGVKD come from the germline V gene. The V end lost 8 bases, the J end lost 3 bases, and 18 bases lay between the germline ends. Here the CDR3 reads CAISDRQGRTDTQYF. Written as DNA, the CDR3 is TGTGCCATCTCCGATCGGCAGGGTCGAACAGATACGCAGTATTTT.

V and J are TRBV30 and TRBJ1-5; D not certain. Germline V CDR1 and CDR2: GTSNPN, SVGIG (reference sequence). The CDR3 totals 14 residues. Trimming removed 0 bases from V and 0 bases from J, with 6 bases in between. The CDR3 region is CAWSVTDSNQPQHF. DNA of the CDR3: TGTGCCTGGAGTGTAACTGATAGCAATCAGCCCCAGCATTTT.

The V call is TRBV5-6, the J call TRBJ2-5; tentatively, D is TRBD1 (5 bases). The germline V gene encodes CDR1 SGHDT and CDR2 YYEEEE. The V end was cut by 0 bases, the J end by 2 bases, with 20 bases between. The length of the CDR3 is 18 residues. CDR3 sequence reads: CASSLERAGLFTQETQYF. The CDR3 coding sequence is TGTGCCAGCAGCTTGGAAAGGGCAGGGTTATTTACGCAAGAGACCCAGTACTTC.

The DNA for the CDR3 is TGTGCCAGCAGCTTAGTTACTAGCGGGAGGTTGTACTTC. Translation: CASSLVTSGRLYF. The chain couples TRBV7-2 to TRBJ2-4, with 12 positions matching TRBD2. The CDR3 has 13 residues. The V gene's germline CDR1 is SGHTA and CDR2 FQGNSA. The V segment lost 1 base and the J segment 15 bases; nucleotides outside the gene matches: 4.

The CDR3 DNA sequence: TGTGCCTGGAGTACCGGTGCCGGCTACACCTTC. Encoded protein: CAWSTGAGYTF. The chain uses TRBV30 and TRBJ1-2; D is unclear. This CDR3 comprises 11 residues. Germline assignment: CDR1 GTSNPN and CDR2 SVGIG (reference sequence). Trimming removed 2 bases from V and 8 bases from J, with 9 bases in between.

This clone was counted a few times. The gene calls are TRBV30 and TRBJ2-3; 10 bases are shared with TRBD2. The CDR3 is made up of 18 amino acids. Germline lookup yields CDR1 GTSNPN and CDR2 SVGIG (reference sequence). Unmatched junction bases numbered 16, after V lost 4 bases and J lost 3 bases. This CDR3 reads CAWKVKGSGRATTDTQYF. CDR3 sequence (DNA): TGTGCCTGGAAGGTGAAGGGAAGCGGGAGGGCCACGACAGATACGCAGTATTTT.

The chain is built from TRBV9 and TRBJ2-3; D may be TRBD1 (6 bases). The CDR3 is made up of 23 amino acids. Between the trimmed V and J ends, which lost 0 bases and 0 bases, there was a span of 32 bases. Germline loops: CDR1 SGDLS, CDR2 YYNGEE. In DNA, the CDR3 is TGTGCCAGCAGCGTAGGAGCCCGGTCGGGCTACCAGCCGAAGGGGGTTAGCACAGATACGCAGTATTTT. Amino acids: CASSVGARSGYQPKGVSTDTQYF.

The chain couples TRBV9 to TRBJ2-4; no clear D. Germline CDR1 reads SGDLS; CDR2 reads YYNGEE. The CDR3 extends over 15 amino acids. V lost 4 bases and J 1 base, leaving 12 bases between the germline ends. The CDR3 coding sequence is TGTGCCAGCAGCTCCCACGGGCAGGCCAAAAACATTCAGTACTTC. It yields the protein CASSSHGQAKNIQYF.

The rearrangement links TRBV12-1 to TRBJ2-5. TRBV12-1 is a known pseudogene. This CDR3 has 11 amino acids. In nucleotides, the CDR3 is TGTGCCAGCAGCTCCGGCAGTGGGGGGTACTTC. The encoded protein is CASSSGSGGYF.

The chain recombines TRBV18 with TRBJ1-1; D not resolved. Germline CDR1 KGHSH, CDR2 LQKENI. With 6 bases removed from V and 4 bases from J, the gap between germline ends came to 18 bases. The length of the CDR3 is 15 residues. In DNA form, the CDR3 reads TGTGCCAGCTCCGTGCAGTCCCTTTCGGGCACTGAAGCTTTCTTT. Its translation: CASSVQSLSGTEAFF. The whole variable domain, remainder taken from reference TRBV18 and TRBJ1-1, is NAGVMQNPRHLVRRRGQEARLRCSPMKGHSHVYWYRQLPEEGLKFMVYLQKENIIDESGMPKERFSAEFPKEGPSILRIQQVVRGDSAAYFCASSVQSLSGTEAFFGQGTRLTVV.

This chain joins TRBV5-1 and TRBJ2-3; D is uncertain. The germline V gene encodes CDR1 SGHRS and CDR2 YFSETQ. CDR3 length: 14 residues. V was cut by 7 bases and J by 0 bases, with 12 bases left in between. CDR3 region: CASYYQGSTDTQYF. The CDR3 DNA sequence: TGCGCCAGCTACTATCAAGGAAGCACAGATACGCAGTATTTT.

This clone has only one observation. The V call is TRBV6-5, the J call TRBJ2-2, with 9 positions matching TRBD2. Germline CDR1 reads MNHEY; CDR2 reads SVGAGI. Trimming took 6 bases from V and 6 from J; bases not matched to a gene: 5. CDR3 size: 14 residues. CDR3 sequence (DNA): TGTGCCAGCAGCCTAGCGGGAAGGGCCGGGGAGCTGTTTTTT. Its protein product is CASSLAGRAGELFF.

Only one count was recorded for this clone. The chain uses TRBV19 and TRBJ2-6; the D call may be TRBD1 or TRBD2 (5 bases each). The ends were cut back, 4 bases at V and 4 bases at J, with 8 bases in the middle. Per germline, CDR1 LNHDA and CDR2 SQIVND (reference sequence). The CDR3 covers 14 residues. The CDR3 reads CASSTGTGANVLTF. In DNA, the CDR3 is TGTGCCAGTAGTACAGGGACCGGGGCCAACGTCCTGACTTTC.

The chain carries TRBV5-1 and TRBJ1-4, with D perhaps TRBD1 (6 bases). The V gene's germline CDR1 is SGHRS and CDR2 YFSETQ. CDR3 length: 17 amino acids. With 4 bases removed from V and 0 bases from J, the gap between germline ends came to 16 bases. CDR3 residues: CASSLDRIGATNEKLFF. The CDR3 DNA reads TGCGCCAGCAGCCTGGACAGAATTGGGGCAACTAATGAAAAACTGTTTTTT.

The chain employs TRBV6-1 and TRBJ2-1, with 10 bases identical to TRBD2. With V trimmed by 3 bases and J by 6 bases, 11 bases remained unmatched. Germline V gene sequence: CDR1 MNHNS, CDR2 SASEGT. The CDR3 covers 17 residues. The CDR3 nucleotides are TGTGCCAGCAGTGAGGATCGACCTAGCGGGAGAGCCAATGAGCAGTTCTTC. This sequence encodes CASSEDRPSGRANEQFF.

The chain carries TRBV5-6 and TRBJ2-1, with D possibly being TRBD2 (6 bases). Trimming took off 5 bases at V and 5 bases at J, with 26 bases between the two ends. The CDR3 runs to 18 residues. Germline CDR1 reads SGHDT; CDR2 reads YYEEEE. DNA for the CDR3: TGTGCCAGCAGACCGCCGGGAGTACAAAGGGGACTTCACAATGAGCAGTTCTTC. Protein product: CASRPPGVQRGLHNEQFF. The full variable domain, with the rest looked up from reference TRBV5-6 and TRBJ2-1, is DAGVTQSPTHLIKTRGQQVTLRCSPKSGHDTVSWYQQALGQGPQFIFQYYEEEERQRGNFPDRFSGHQFPNYSSELNVNALLLGDSALYLCASRPPGVQRGLHNEQFFGPGTRLTVL.

The chain uses TRBV10-3 and TRBJ1-1; D gene unclear. The CDR3 contains 14 residues. The V and J ends lost 2 bases and 0 bases respectively, with 7 bases between them. Germline V gene lookup returns CDR1 ENHRY and CDR2 SYGVKD. The CDR3 DNA reads TGTGCCATCAGTGAGGGCAGTTTGAACACTGAAGCTTTCTTT. Its translation: CAISEGSLNTEAFF.